The clone carrying this T cell receptor (beta chain) showed up many times. This sample was included in a study of T cells in Graves' hyperthyroidism and ophthalmopathy. TCR beta CDR3 sequences were amplified from RNA transcripts. Using the HTBI primer set, a first-round RT-PCR was run on the TCR CDR3. In TCRdb, the multiplex PCR reads were re-called with MiXCR into one record per CDR3 protein. Of 550,000 to 700,000 distinct CDR3 sequences listed, 35% to 55% are singletons. From germline, CDR1 is SEHNR and CDR2 FQNEAQ (reference sequence). Trimming took 5 bases from V and 7 from J, leaving 9 bases between them. The CDR3 contains 12 residues.

The sample consisted of peripheral blood or thyroid tissue (not recorded which). This chain uses TRBV7-9 with TRBJ1-3; D is unresolved. This receptor was identified in an adult woman with Graves' disease, either hyperthyroidism or ophthalmopathy (not recorded which). Here the CDR3 reads CASSPSGNTIYF. The CDR3 DNA reads as TGTGCCAGCAGCCCCTCGGGGAACACCATATATTTT.